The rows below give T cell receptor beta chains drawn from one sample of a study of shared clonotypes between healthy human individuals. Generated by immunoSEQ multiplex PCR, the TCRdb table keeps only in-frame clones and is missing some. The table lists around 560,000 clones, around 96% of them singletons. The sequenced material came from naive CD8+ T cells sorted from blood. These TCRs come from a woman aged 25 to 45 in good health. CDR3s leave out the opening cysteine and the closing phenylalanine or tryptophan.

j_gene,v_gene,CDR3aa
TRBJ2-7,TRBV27,ASSLSIGLVTYEQY
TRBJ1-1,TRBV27,ASSLGTGGLGTEAF
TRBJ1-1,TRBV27,ASRAVSGGHAEAF
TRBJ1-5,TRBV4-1,ASSQDLTGGNQPQH
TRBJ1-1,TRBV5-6,ASSLSGTEAF
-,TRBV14,ASSQTGQSLYEQY
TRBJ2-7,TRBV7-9,ASSIGAYEQY
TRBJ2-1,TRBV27,ASRTSGAYNEQF
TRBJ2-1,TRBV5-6,ASSSEPFPANEQF
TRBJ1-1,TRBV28,ASRPTGTGGEAF
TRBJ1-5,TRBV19,ASSIAGGQQGLGDQPQH
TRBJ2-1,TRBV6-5,ASSNGGEQF
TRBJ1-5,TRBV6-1,ASSEGGTGLNQPQH
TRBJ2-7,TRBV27,ASSLIPGAYEQY
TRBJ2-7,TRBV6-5,ASSSWVGAYEQY
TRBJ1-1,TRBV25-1,ASSGQGTWVNTEAF
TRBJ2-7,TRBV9,ASSVAGSGEQY
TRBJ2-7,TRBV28,ASGTGTHAYEQY
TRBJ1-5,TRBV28,ASASDVGNQPQH
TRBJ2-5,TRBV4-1,ASSQFIRTSGTFQETQY
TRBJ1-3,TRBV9,ASKTGTGNTIY
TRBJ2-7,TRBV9,ASSFAGTSGYEQY
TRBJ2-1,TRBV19,ASRAAYNEQF
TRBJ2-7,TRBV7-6,ASSLAPGTREQY
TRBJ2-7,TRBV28,ASSLDGTVYSYEQY
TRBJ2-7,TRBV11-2,ASSFHSYEQY
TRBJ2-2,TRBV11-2,ASSSDHSGKSTGELF
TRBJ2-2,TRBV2,ASGGMTGATGELF
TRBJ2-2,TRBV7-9,ASSLKGTGELF